This entry lists 18 T cell receptor beta chains sequenced from one sample in a study of shared clonotypes between healthy human individuals. CD8 cells classed as naive were CD45RO-negative and positively selected for CCR7, excluding terminally differentiated effector memory CD45RA+ cells. Assay: immunoSEQ multiplex PCR; the TCRdb copy retains only in-frame clones and omits some. The repertoire holds around 1.9 million clones, 85% to 95% seen once, with around 1.7% in the top ten. Input material: naive CD8+ T cells from PBMCs. The receptors shown here come from a man younger than 30 in good health. Some clones in this sample may be carry-over from other donors' samples.

V is TRBV29-1 and J is TRBJ2-6, with 8 positions matching TRBD1. Germline CDR1 and CDR2: SQVTM and ANQGSEA. The CDR3 spans 16 residues. V shed 5 bases and J 0 bases; nucleotides not matched to a gene: 6. CDR3 sequence: CSVTTGDISGANVLTF. DNA of the CDR3: TGCAGCGTTACGACAGGGGATATCTCTGGGGCCAACGTCCTGACTTTC. Variable domain in full (rest from reference TRBV29-1 and TRBJ2-6): SAVISQKPSRDICQRGTSLTIQCQVDSQVTMMFWYRQQPGQSLTLIATANQGSEATYESGFVIDKFPISRPNLTFSTLTVSNMSPEDSSIYLCSVTTGDISGANVLTFGAGSRLTVL.

The chain is built from TRBV5-6 and TRBJ2-5, with a tentative D call TRBD1 (6 bases). CDR1 is SGHDT and CDR2 is YYEEEE in the germline V gene. The CDR3 is 14 amino acids. V lost 1 base to trimming and J lost 7 bases, with 14 bases between them. Here the CDR3 reads CASSLRQGPGTQYF. CDR3 DNA sequence: TGTGCCAGCAGCTTGCGTCAGGGGCCAGGGACCCAGTACTTC.

The rearrangement uses TRBV9 and TRBJ2-2, with 7 bases lining up with TRBD1. The CDR3 covers 17 residues. With V trimmed by 0 bases and J by 0 bases, 5 bases remained unmatched. Germline loops: CDR1 SGDLS, CDR2 YYNGEE. The CDR3 loop reads CASSVASDRSNTGELFF. In DNA form, the CDR3 reads TGTGCCAGCAGCGTAGCCTCGGACAGGTCGAACACCGGGGAGCTGTTTTTT.

The rearrangement links TRBV11-2 to TRBJ2-1; no definite D call. V was trimmed by 3 bases and J by 0 bases, leaving 12 bases between them. Germline loops: CDR1 SGHAT, CDR2 FQNNGV. The CDR3 extends over 16 amino acids. The chain's CDR3 is CASSFPPQSSYNEQFF. Here the CDR3 DNA reads TGTGCCAGCAGCTTCCCCCCTCAGAGCTCCTACAATGAGCAGTTCTTC. Complete variable domain (other parts from reference TRBV11-2 and TRBJ2-1): EAGVAQSPRYKIIEKRQSVAFWCNPISGHATLYWYQQILGQGPKLLIQFQNNGVVDDSQLPKDRFSAERLKGVDSTLKIQPAKLEDSAVYLCASSFPPQSSYNEQFFGPGTRLTVL.

V usage is TRBV28 and J usage is TRBJ2-1; 14 bases match TRBD2. The CDR3 spans 18 residues. The V gene end was trimmed by 4 bases and the J gene end by 8 bases; junction bases not matched to a gene: 13. The germline V gene has CDR1 MDHEN and CDR2 SYDVKM. The CDR3 reads CASSSGTSGRPLRDEQFF. The DNA of the CDR3 is TGTGCCAGCAGTTCCGGGACTAGCGGGAGACCCCTTAGGGATGAGCAGTTCTTC.

V is TRBV16 and J is TRBJ2-1; maybe TRBD1 (6 bases). Germline assignment: CDR1 KGHSY and CDR2 FQNENV. The V end lost 3 bases, the J end lost 7 bases, and 13 bases lay between the germline ends. This CDR3 spans 14 amino acids. This CDR3 is CASSHGQRQNEQFF. The CDR3 bases are TGTGCCAGCAGCCACGGACAGCGGCAGAATGAGCAGTTCTTC. Variable domain in full (rest from reference TRBV16 and TRBJ2-1): GEEVAQTPKHLVRGEGQKAKLYCAPIKGHSYVFWYQQVLKNEFKFLISFQNENVFDETGMPKERFSAKCLPNSPCSLEIQATKLEDSAVYFCASSHGQRQNEQFFGPGTRLTVL.

As concerns this clone: This same CDR3 is encoded by further DNA sequences in the sample. The chain couples TRBV27 to TRBJ2-3; D is undetermined. Germline V gives CDR1 MNHEY, CDR2 SMNVEV (reference sequence). This CDR3 spans 11 amino acids. V was clipped by 7 bases and J by 2 bases, with 4 bases between them. The CDR3 sequence is CASTNTDTQYF. The CDR3 DNA sequence: TGTGCCAGCACAAACACAGATACGCAGTATTTT.

V usage is TRBV28 and J usage is TRBJ1-4; D not certain. From germline, CDR1 is MDHEN and CDR2 SYDVKM. Deletions cut 0 bases from V and 7 bases from J, with 12 bases between. The CDR3 covers 15 residues. The DNA of the CDR3 is TGTGCCAGCAGTTTATGGACGGCGGGCGGTGAAAAACTGTTTTTT. As protein: CASSLWTAGGEKLFF.

Of note for this clone: The junction differs from germline at one of its ends, possibly a read error. In DNA form, the CDR3 reads TGTGCCTGCAGGGTCTACGAGCAGTACTTC. Its translation is CACRVYEQYF. The J gene is TRBJ2-7, the V gene TRBV2; D may be TRBD1 (5 bases). The germline V gene encodes CDR1 SNHLY and CDR2 FYNNEI. CDR3 length equals 10 residues.

J is TRBJ2-5 and V is TRBV14; 7 bases match TRBD1. Germline-derived CDR1 and CDR2 are SGHDN and FVKESK. This CDR3 is 16 amino acids long. Trimming at V came to 1 base and at J to 5 bases, leaving 10 bases not matched to a gene. DNA for the CDR3: TGTGCCAGCAGCCAAGGTCTGACAGGGTCGATGGAGACCCAGTACTTC. Its protein is CASSQGLTGSMETQYF.

The chain uses TRBV4-3 and TRBJ2-2; no definite D call. The CDR3 has 15 residues. Germline values: CDR1 LGHNA, CDR2 YSLEER. With 4 bases removed from V and 1 base from J, the gap between germline ends came to 10 bases. CDR3 loop: CASSLNSRNTGELFF. CDR3 DNA: TGCGCCAGCAGCCTGAACTCTAGGAACACCGGGGAGCTGTTTTTT.

The chain carries TRBV7-8 and TRBJ2-5, with D unresolved. Per the germline V gene, CDR1 is SGHVS and CDR2 is FQNEAQ. Deletions cut 1 base from V and 1 base from J, with 7 bases between. The CDR3 is made up of 14 amino acids. The CDR3 DNA reads TGTGCCAGCAGCTTAGACCTACGCCAAGAGACCCAGTACTTC. The encoded protein is CASSLDLRQETQYF.

This clone was observed once. V and J are TRBV11-2 and TRBJ2-3; D is uncertain. V lost 1 base, J lost 0 bases, and 17 bases lay in between. The germline gives CDR1 SGHAT, CDR2 FQNNGV. CDR3 length equals 18 residues. The CDR3 spells CASSLVYPPRPSTDTQYF. The CDR3 DNA is TGTGCCAGCAGCTTAGTGTACCCCCCGCGACCGAGCACAGATACGCAGTATTTT.

This clone was detected once. V gene TRBV9 combines with J gene TRBJ2-7, with TRBD2 matching 10 bases. The CDR3 extends over 15 amino acids. CDR1 and CDR2 (germline): SGDLS, YYNGEE. Trimming cost V 3 bases and J 0 bases; bases outside gene matches: 3. CDR3 bases: TGTGCCAGCAGCGCCAGCGGGAGGGCCTCCTACGAGCAGTACTTC. This gives the protein CASSASGRASYEQYF.

This sequence joins TRBV29-1 and TRBJ1-2; tentatively, D is TRBD1 (5 bases). V gave up 6 bases and J gave up 3 bases, with 14 bases separating them. Germline loops: CDR1 SQVTM, CDR2 ANQGSEA. The CDR3 has 13 residues. CDR3 protein: CSVPSGTYYGYTF. The CDR3 region has the DNA TGCAGCGTACCCTCAGGGACGTACTATGGCTACACCTTC.

The rearrangement joins TRBV27 to TRBJ2-7, with D unresolved. This CDR3 is built from 15 residues. V lost 0 bases and J 6 bases, leaving 15 bases between the germline ends. CDR1 is MNHEY and CDR2 is SMNVEV in the germline V gene (reference sequence). The CDR3 DNA sequence: TGTGCCAGCAGTTTATCCCCCGGCCCCGATATCGAGCAGTACTTC. It yields the protein CASSLSPGPDIEQYF.

This chain connects TRBV28 to TRBJ1-5; 9 bases match TRBD1. Germline CDR1 MDHEN, CDR2 SYDVKM. V shed 5 bases and J 5 bases; nucleotides not matched to a gene: 19. The CDR3 consists of 19 residues. CDR3 bases: TGTGCCAGCAGTCACCATTGGGGGAGCGGGGACAGGGTTGATCAGCCCCAGCATTTT. Translating gives CASSHHWGSGDRVDQPQHF.

The chain links TRBV4-3 to TRBJ1-1, with TRBD1 identical over 8 bases. Germline V gene data show CDR1 as LGHNA and CDR2 as YSLEER. The length of the CDR3 is 17 residues. V trimming: 1 base; J trimming: 4 bases; junction bases outside the gene matches: 11. CDR3 DNA: TGCGCCAGCAGCCAAGGTTATCGGCAGGGGGCAGGCACTGAAGCTTTCTTT. Amino acid sequence: CASSQGYRQGAGTEAFF.